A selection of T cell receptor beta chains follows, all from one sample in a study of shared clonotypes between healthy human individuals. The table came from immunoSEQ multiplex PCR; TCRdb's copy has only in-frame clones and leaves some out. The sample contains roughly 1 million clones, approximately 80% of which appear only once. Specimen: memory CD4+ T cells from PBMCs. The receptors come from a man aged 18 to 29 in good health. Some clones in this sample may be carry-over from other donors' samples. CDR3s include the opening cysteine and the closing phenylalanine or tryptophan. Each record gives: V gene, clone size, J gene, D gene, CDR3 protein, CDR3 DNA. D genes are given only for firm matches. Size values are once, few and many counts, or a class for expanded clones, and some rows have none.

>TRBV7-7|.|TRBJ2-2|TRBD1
CASSSRQGDTGELFF
TGTGCCAGCAGCTCTCGACAGGGCGACACCGGGGAGCTGTTTTTT
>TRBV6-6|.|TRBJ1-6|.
CASRTQGRNNSPLHF
TGTGCCAGCAGGACACAGGGTCGAAATAATTCACCCCTCCACTTT
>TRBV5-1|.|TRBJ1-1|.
CASSLGPENTEAFF
TGCGCCAGCAGCTTGGGACCGGAGAACACTGAAGCTTTCTTT
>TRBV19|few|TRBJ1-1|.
CASNDQGMNTEAFF
TGTGCCAGTAACGATCAGGGGATGAACACTGAAGCTTTCTTT
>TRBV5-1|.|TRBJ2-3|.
CASSLGAPGTDTQYF
TGCGCCAGCAGCTTGGGAGCCCCGGGAACAGATACGCAGTATTTT
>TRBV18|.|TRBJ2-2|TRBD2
CASSAREGVPGELFF
TGTGCCAGCTCAGCCCGGGAGGGCGTTCCCGGGGAGCTGTTTTTT
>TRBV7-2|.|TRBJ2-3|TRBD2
CASSLTSGVYTDTQYF
TGTGCCAGCAGCTTAACTAGCGGGGTTTACACAGATACGCAGTATTTT
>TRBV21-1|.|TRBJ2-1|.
CAEAGRMRGEQFF
TGTGCCGAGGCGGGGCGGATGAGGGGTGAGCAGTTCTTC
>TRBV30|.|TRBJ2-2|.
CAWGGHPPTGELFF
TGTGCCTGGGGCGGACACCCTCCGACCGGGGAGCTGTTTTTT
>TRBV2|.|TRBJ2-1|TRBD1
CASSYRGPQFF
TGTGCCAGCAGTTACAGGGGCCCCCAGTTCTTC
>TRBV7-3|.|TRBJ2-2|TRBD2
CASSLNAGGPGTGELFF
TGTGCCAGCAGCTTAAACGCGGGAGGGCCCGGCACCGGGGAGCTGTTTTTT
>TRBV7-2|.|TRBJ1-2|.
CASSLDLVKSYGYTF
TGTGCCAGCAGCTTAGATCTGGTGAAGAGCTATGGCTACACCTTC
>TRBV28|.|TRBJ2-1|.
CASSELELQFF
TGTGCCAGCAGTGAGCTAGAGTTGCAGTTCTTC
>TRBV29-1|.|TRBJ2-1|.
CSVADSNYNEQFF
TGCAGCGTTGCGGACAGTAATTACAATGAGCAGTTCTTC
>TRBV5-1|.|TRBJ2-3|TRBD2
CASSGGLAGFTDTQYF
TGCGCCAGCAGCGGGGGACTAGCGGGCTTCACAGATACGCAGTATTTT
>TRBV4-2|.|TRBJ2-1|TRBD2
CASSLRTSGLYNEQFF
TGTGCCAGCAGCCTCCGGACTAGCGGACTCTACAATGAGCAGTTCTTC